This T cell receptor beta chain originates from a study of Graves' ophthalmopathy and Graves' hyperthyroidism. Study results and limitations: Built on 13 signatures, a model told ophthalmopathy apart from stable hyperthyroidism with approximately 85% sensitivity and 81.08% specificity. The model predicted progression of ophthalmopathy with a sensitivity of roughly 65%, and its specificity was about 76%. Blood shared most expanded thyroid clonotypes above 0.001 frequency.

This clonotype has only one observation. Its target is not known. This may be a read error: a much more frequent sequence differs by one nucleotide. Since no conserved phenylalanine or tryptophan closes the CDR3, a read error is the likely cause. Trimming took off 1 base at V and 8 bases at J, with 11 bases between the two ends. The CDR3 extends over 13 amino acids. Germline V gene sequence: CDR1 SEHNR, CDR2 FQNEAQ (reference sequence). The authors amplified TCR beta CDR3 regions, and they did so from RNA transcripts for repertoire sequencing. In the first round, RT-PCR was carried out with HTBI primers, and a multiplex PCR formed the second round. Via MiXCR, TCRdb re-called the multiplex PCR reads, giving one row per CDR3 protein. The table records about 380,000 distinct CDR3 sequences, 15% of them present only once.

Sequencing used peripheral blood. The J gene is TRBJ1-2, the V gene TRBV7-9; no firm D call. This TCR was recovered from a woman in her late teens or twenties with stable Graves' hyperthyroidism. The CDR3 loop reads CASSLEGGSGYTL. CDR3 nucleotides: TGTGCCAGCAGCTTAGAGGGTGGCTCCGGCTACACCCTC.